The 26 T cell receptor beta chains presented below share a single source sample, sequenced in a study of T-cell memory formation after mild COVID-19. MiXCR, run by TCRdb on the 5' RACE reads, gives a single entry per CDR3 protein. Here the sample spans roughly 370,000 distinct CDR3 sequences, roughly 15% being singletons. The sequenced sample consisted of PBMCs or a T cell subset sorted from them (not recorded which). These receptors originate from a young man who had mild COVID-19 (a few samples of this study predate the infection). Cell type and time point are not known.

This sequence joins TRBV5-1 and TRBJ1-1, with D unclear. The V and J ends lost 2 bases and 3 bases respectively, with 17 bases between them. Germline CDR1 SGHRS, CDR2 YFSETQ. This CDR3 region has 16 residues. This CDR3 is CASSFDSGPPYTEAFF. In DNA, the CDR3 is TGCGCCAGCAGCTTCGATAGTGGACCCCCTTACACTGAAGCTTTCTTT.

CDR3 sequence reads: CASTELGQQSSPLHF. CDR3 nucleotides: TGTGCCAGCACGGAACTAGGACAGCAGAGTTCACCCCTCCACTTT. The chain employs TRBV2 and TRBJ1-6, with TRBD1 as a possible D gene (6 bases). Deletions cut 7 bases from V and 9 bases from J, with 19 bases between. This CDR3 has 15 amino acids. CDR1 and CDR2 from the germline V gene are SNHLY and FYNNEI. The variable domain in full, with the rest retrieved from reference TRBV2 and TRBJ1-6, is EPEVTQTPSHQVTQMGQEVILRCVPISNHLYFYWYRQILGQKVEFLVSFYNNEISEKSEIFDDQFSVERPDGSNFTLKIRSTKLEDSAMYFCASTELGQQSSPLHFGNGTRLTVT.

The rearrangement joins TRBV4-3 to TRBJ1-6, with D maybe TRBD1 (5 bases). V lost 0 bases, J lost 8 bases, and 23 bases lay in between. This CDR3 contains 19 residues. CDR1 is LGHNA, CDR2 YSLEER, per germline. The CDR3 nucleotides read TGCGCCAGCAGCCAAGATATTGGGGGAAGGAGTATCGGGCATTCACCCCTCCACTTT. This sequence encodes CASSQDIGGRSIGHSPLHF.

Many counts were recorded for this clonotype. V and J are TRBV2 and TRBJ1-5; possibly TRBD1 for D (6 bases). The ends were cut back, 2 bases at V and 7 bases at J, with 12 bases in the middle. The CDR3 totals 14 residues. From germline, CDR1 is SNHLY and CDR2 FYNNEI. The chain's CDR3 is CASSELEGGQPQHF. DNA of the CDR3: TGTGCCAGCAGTGAACTAGAGGGGGGGCAGCCCCAGCATTTT.

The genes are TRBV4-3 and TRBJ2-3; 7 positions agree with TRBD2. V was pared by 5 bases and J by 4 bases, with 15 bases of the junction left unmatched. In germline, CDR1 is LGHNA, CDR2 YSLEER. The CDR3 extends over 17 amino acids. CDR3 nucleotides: TGCGCCAGCAGCTCCCGACTAGCTCAATTTAGGGCAGATACGCAGTATTTT. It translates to CASSSRLAQFRADTQYF.

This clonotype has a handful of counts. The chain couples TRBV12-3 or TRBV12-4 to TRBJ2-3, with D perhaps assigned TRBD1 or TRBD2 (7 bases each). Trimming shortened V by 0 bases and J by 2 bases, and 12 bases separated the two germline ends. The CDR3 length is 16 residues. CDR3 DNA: TGTGCCAGCAGTTTAGCCAGGGGGGGAACCACAGATACGCAGTATTTT. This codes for CASSLARGGTTDTQYF.

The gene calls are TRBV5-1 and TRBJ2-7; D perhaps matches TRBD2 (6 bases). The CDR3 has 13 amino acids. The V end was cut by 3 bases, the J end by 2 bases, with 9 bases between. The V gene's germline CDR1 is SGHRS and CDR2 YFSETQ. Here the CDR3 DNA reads TGCGCCAGCAGCTCGGAGGGACCCTACGAGCAGTACTTC. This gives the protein CASSSEGPYEQYF.

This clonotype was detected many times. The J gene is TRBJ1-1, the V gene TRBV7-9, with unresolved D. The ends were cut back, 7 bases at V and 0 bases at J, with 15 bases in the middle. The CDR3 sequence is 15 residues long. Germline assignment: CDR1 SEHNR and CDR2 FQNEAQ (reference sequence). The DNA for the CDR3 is TGTGCCAGCACCTTGCTCGGAGGTCTGAACACTGAAGCTTTCTTT. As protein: CASTLLGGLNTEAFF.

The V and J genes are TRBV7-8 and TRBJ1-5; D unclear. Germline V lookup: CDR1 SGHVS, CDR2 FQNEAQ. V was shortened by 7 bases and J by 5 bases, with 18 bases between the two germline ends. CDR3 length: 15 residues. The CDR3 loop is CASTLREGVDQPQHF. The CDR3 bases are TGTGCCAGCACCCTTCGGGAGGGAGTGGATCAGCCCCAGCATTTT.

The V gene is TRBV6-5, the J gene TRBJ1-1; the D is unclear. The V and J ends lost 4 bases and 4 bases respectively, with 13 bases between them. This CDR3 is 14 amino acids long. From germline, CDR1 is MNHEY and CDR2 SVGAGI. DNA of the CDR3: TGTGCCAGCAGTTCCGATACCCTGGGCACTGAAGCTTTCTTT. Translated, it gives CASSSDTLGTEAFF.

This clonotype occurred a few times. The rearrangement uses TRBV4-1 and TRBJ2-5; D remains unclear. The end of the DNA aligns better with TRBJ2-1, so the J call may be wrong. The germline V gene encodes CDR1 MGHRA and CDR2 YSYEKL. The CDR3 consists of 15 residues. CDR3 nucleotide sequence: TGCGCCAGCAGCCAATTGATAGGAGCCCCAGAGACCCAGTTCTTC. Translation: CASSQLIGAPETQFF.

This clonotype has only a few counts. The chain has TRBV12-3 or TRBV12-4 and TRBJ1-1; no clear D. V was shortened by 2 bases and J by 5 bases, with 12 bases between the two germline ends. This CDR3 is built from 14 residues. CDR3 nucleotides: TGTGCCAGCAGTTTACTCACCCTGGGGACTGAAGCTTTCTTT. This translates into CASSLLTLGTEAFF.

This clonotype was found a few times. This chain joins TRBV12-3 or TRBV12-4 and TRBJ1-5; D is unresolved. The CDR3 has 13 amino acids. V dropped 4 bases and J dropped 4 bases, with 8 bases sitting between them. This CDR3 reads CASSSDLNQPQHF. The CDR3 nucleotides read TGTGCCAGCAGTTCGGACCTGAATCAGCCCCAGCATTTT.

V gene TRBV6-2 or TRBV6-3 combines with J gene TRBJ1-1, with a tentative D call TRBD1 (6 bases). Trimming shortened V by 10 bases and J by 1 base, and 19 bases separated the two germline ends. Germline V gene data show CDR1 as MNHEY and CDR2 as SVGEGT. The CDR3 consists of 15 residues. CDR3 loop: CAILRRRGGNTEAFF. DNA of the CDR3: TGTGCCATCCTCCGCAGGAGGGGGGGGAACACTGAAGCTTTCTTT.

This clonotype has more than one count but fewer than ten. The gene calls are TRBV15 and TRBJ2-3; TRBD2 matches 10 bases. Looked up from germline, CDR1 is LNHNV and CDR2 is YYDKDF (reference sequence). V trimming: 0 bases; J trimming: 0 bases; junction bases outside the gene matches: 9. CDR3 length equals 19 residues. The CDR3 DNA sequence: TGTGCCACCAGCAGAGATCAGGAGCGGGGGGGCCGGAGCACAGATACGCAGTATTTT. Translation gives CATSRDQERGGRSTDTQYF.

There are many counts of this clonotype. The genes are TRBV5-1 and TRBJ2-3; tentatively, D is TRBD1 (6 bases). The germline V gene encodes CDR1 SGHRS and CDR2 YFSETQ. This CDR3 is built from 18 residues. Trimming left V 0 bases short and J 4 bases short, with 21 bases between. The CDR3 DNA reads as TGCGCCAGCAGCTTGGCCCTACGGACAGTCTCCACCCCAGATACGCAGTATTTT. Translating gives CASSLALRTVSTPDTQYF.

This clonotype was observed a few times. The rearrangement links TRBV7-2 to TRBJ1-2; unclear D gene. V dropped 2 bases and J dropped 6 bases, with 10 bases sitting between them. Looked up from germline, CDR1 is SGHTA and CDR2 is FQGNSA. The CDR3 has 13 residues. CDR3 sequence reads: CASSLSWRDGYTF. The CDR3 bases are TGTGCCAGCAGCTTATCCTGGCGAGATGGCTACACCTTC.

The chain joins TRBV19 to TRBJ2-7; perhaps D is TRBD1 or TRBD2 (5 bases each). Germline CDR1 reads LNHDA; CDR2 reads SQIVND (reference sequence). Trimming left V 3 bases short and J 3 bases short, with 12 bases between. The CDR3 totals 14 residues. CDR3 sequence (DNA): TGTGCCAGTAGTATCACGGGACCTTACTACGAGCAGTACTTC. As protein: CASSITGPYYEQYF. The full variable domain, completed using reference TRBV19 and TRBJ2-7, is DGGITQSPKYLFRKEGQNVTLSCEQNLNHDAMYWYRQDPGQGLRLIYYSQIVNDFQKGDIAEGYSVSREKKESFPLTVTSAQKNPTAFYLCASSITGPYYEQYFGPGTRLTVT.

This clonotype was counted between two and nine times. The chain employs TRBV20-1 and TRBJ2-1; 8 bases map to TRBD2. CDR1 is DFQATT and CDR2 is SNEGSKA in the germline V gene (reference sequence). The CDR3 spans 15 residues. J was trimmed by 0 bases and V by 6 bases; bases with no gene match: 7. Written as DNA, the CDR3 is TGCAGTGCCCCGGGGGGGCCCCGCTCCTACAATGAGCAGTTCTTC. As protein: CSAPGGPRSYNEQFF.

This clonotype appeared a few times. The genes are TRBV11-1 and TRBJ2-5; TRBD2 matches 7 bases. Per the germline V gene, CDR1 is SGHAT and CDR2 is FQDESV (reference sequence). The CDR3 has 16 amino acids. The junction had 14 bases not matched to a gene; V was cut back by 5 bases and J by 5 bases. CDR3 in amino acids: CASSKGIAGLMETQYF. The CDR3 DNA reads TGTGCCAGCAGCAAAGGAATAGCGGGTTTGATGGAGACCCAGTACTTC.

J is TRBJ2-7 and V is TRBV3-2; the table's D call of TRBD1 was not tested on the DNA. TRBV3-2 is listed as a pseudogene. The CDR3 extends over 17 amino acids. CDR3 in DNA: TGTGCCAGCAGCCCACCTCGGACAGGGGGCTACACCTACGAGCAGTACTTC. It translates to CASSPPRTGGYTYEQYF.

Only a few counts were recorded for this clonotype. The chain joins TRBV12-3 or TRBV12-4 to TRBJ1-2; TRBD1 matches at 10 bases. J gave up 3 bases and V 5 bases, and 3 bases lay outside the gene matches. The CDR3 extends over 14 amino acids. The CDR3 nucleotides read TGTGCCAGCAGTCCGGACAGGGGGGACTATGGCTACACCTTC. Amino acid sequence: CASSPDRGDYGYTF.

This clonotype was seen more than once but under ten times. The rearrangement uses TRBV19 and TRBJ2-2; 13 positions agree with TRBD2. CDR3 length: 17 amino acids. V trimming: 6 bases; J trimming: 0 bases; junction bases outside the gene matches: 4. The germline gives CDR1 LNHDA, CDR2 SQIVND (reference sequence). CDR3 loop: CASRGLAGISNTGELFF. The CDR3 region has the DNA TGTGCCAGTAGGGGACTAGCGGGGATCTCGAACACCGGGGAGCTGTTTTTT.

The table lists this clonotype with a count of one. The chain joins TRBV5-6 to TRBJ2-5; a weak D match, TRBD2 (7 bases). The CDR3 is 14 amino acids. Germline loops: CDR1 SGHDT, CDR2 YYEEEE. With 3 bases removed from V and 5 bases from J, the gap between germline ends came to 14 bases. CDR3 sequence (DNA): TGTGCCAGCAGCTGGGGGGCGGGAGTCGAGACCCAGTACTTC. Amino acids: CASSWGAGVETQYF.

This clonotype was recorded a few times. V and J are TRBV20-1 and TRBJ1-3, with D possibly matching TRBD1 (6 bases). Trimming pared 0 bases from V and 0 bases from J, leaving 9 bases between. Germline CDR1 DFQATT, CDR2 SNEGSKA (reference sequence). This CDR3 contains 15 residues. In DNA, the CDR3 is TGCAGTGCTAGAGATCGAGGGGGCTCTGGAAACACCATATATTTT. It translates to CSARDRGGSGNTIYF.

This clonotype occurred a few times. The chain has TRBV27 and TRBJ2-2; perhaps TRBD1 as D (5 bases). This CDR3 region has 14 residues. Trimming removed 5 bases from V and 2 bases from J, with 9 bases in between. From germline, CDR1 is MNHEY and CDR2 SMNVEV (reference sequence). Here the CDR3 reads CASSPDINTGELFF. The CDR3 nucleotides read TGTGCCAGCAGTCCGGACATCAACACCGGGGAGCTGTTTTTT.